The clone carrying this T cell receptor (beta chain) was seen only once. This sample stems from a study of cytomegalovirus exposure and HLA in healthy donors. V was cut by 6 bases and J by 9 bases, with 20 bases left in between. This CDR3 contains 14 residues. Per germline, CDR1 SQVTM and CDR2 ANQGSEA. Primers: 60 Vbeta forward and 13 Jbeta reverse. TCRdb's table, derived via immunoSEQ multiplex PCR, lists solely in-frame clones and lacks some. This table has fewer than 150,000 clones, approximately 80% appearing once. What was sequenced was PBMCs. This TCR was recovered from a male donor in good health and CMV-seronegative. The rearrangement joins TRBV29-1 to TRBJ1-4; a weak D match, TRBD1 (5 bases). The CDR3 DNA is TGCAGCGTCGGAACGCTGGGGGGAACCAAAAAACTGTTTTTT. It codes for CSVGTLGGTKKLFF.